The sequence of this T cell receptor (beta chain) was determined in a study of blood T cell repertoires in COVID-19 (dated by TCRdb to the early 2020s). Regarding the study in general: The collaborator samples originated in the United States, Italy and Spain and spanned the acute and convalescent phases of COVID-19. The prospective study material was composed of cDNA or gDNA derived from T cells, B-cell-depleted T cells, or PBMCs. The sample metadata nearly always contained a de-identified subject ID, COVID-19 status, age in years and sex. Samples were obtained from the ongoing ImmuneRACE study (first 160 participants) and from over a thousand subjects provided by 6 global collaborators. Where available, HLA class I and class II types were taken from metadata supplied by the sample provider and were not determined by assay-based typing. Subjects who had been exposed to COVID-19, were actively infected with it, or had recovered from it provided the deeply sampled blood TCRbeta repertoires that made up the dataset. The repertoires were made available in a free public database intended to serve as a resource for research on the immune response to SARS-CoV-2.

From a lookup of the germline V gene, CDR1 and CDR2 are SGHVS and FQNEAQ. Trimmed from V: 0 bases; trimmed from J: 0 bases; junction bases lacking a gene match: 9. The CDR3 goes from the cysteine to the phenylalanine over 19 residues. The kept DNA is CDR3 alone, 57 bases in frame from the first base. TCRbeta CDR3 regions were amplified from genomic DNA by means of the immunoSEQ Assay, a bias-controlled multiplex PCR. As for the authors' bioinformatics: Nucleated cell counts per sample were estimated from amplification of reference gene primers within the assay. To quantify the absolute abundance of each unique TCRbeta CDR3 rearrangement, sequence reads were collapsed and filtered. For each sample, productive Simpson clonality was calculated as the square root of Simpson's diversity index over productive rearrangements. The table comes from immuneACCESS by way of TCRdb, which keeps in-frame sequences with V and J called. Part of the clones is missing from these tables; in studies checked, under half for an unresolved V gene and the rest for unknown reasons. V, J and clone size are those of that table, while D and trimming were read from the DNA. This sample gives 100,000 to 120,000 clones in total; 75% to 80% of them show up just once. Jointly, the top ten make up approximately 16% of the sample.

On this clone: There is no known antigen for this receptor. Within one base of it there is no much larger clone, and no base qualities were kept.

Findings and caveats that apply to the study as a whole: Clinical and demographic metadata were provided uncurated, with the amount varying by source and participant.

The collaborating institutions used their own protocols to collect whole blood in K2EDTA tubes. For TCRbeta analysis, collaborators shipped samples in one of three forms: frozen whole blood, isolated PBMCs, or DNA extracted from either of those sample types. The material sequenced was peripheral blood. This sequence originates from an elderly woman with active or convalescent COVID-19. Recombination connected TRBV7-8 to TRBJ2-3, and 10 bases in between align with TRBD2. This receptor has the CDR3 CASSLAYSSGGTSTDTQYF. The nucleotide sequence is TGTGCCAGCAGCTTAGCGTACTCTAGCGGGGGTACTAGCACAGATACGCAGTATTTT.